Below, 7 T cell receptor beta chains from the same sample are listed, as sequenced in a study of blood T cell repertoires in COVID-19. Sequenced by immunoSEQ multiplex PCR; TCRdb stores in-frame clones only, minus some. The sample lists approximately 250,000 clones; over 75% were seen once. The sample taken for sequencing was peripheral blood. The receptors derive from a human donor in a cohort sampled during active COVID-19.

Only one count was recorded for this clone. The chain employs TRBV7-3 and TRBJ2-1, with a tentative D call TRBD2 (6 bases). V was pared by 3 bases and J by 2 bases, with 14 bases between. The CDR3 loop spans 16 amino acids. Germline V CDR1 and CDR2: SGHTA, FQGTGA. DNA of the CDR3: TGTGCCAGCAGCTTGAAACGGGAGAGGACCTACAATGAGCAGTTCTTC. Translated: CASSLKRERTYNEQFF.

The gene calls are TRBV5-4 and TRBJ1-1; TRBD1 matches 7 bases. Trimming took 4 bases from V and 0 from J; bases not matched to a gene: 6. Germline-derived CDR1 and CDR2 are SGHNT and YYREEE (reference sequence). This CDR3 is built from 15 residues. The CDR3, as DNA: TGTGCCAGCAGCGGGGGACAGACCATGAACACTGAAGCTTTCTTT. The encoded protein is CASSGGQTMNTEAFF.

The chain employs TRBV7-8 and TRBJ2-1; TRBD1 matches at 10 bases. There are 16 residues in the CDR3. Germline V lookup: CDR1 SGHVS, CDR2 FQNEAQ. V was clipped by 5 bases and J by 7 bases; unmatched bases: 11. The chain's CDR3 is CASSHRPGTGENEQFF. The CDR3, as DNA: TGTGCCAGCAGCCACCGGCCCGGGACAGGGGAGAATGAGCAGTTCTTC.

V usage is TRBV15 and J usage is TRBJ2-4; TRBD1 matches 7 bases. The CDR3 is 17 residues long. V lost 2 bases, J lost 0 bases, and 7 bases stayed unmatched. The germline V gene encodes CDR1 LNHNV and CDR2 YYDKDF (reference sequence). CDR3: CATSRLDRVLAKNIQYF. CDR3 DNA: TGTGCCACCAGCAGACTAGACAGGGTCCTAGCCAAAAACATTCAGTACTTC. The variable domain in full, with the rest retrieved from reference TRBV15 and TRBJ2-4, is DAMVIQNPRYQVTQFGKPVTLSCSQTLNHNVMYWYQQKSSQAPKLLFHYYDKDFNNEADTPDNFQSRRPNTSFCFLDIRSPGLGDTAMYLCATSRLDRVLAKNIQYFGAGTRLSVL.

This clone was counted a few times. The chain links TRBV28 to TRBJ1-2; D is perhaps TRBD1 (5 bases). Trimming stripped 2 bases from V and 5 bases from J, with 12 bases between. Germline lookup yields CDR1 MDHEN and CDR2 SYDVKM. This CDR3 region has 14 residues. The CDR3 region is CASSLVGTRYGYTF. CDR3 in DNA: TGTGCCAGCAGTTTAGTAGGGACTCGGTATGGCTACACCTTC.

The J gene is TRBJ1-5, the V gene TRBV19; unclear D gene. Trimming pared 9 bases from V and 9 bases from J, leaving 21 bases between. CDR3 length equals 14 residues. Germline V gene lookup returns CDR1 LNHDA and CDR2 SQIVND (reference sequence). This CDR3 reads CASDIMAGHGPQHF. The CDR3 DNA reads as TGTGCCAGCGACATAATGGCGGGTCACGGGCCCCAGCATTTT.

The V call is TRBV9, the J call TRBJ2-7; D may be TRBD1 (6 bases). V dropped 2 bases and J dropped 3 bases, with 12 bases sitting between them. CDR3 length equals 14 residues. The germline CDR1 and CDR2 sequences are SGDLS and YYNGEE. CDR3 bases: TGTGCCAGCAGCGTCAACCCAGGGGTCTACGAGCAGTACTTC. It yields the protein CASSVNPGVYEQYF.